This TCR beta chain comes out of a study of T-cell memory formation after mild COVID-19. This clonotype was observed a few times. The CDR3 consists of 16 residues. V was trimmed by 3 bases and J by 3 bases, leaving 16 bases between them. CDR1 KGHSH and CDR2 LQKENI come from the germline V gene. In TCRdb, the 5' RACE reads were re-called with MiXCR into one record per CDR3 protein. Here the sample spans about 340,000 distinct CDR3 sequences, more than 20% being singletons. This TCR came from a young man who had mild COVID-19 (a few samples of this study predate the infection). Cell type and time point are not known. This chain joins TRBV18 and TRBJ2-3; D ambiguous. The sample consisted of PBMCs or a T cell subset sorted from them (not recorded which). CDR3 nucleotides: TGTGCCAGCTCACCGCGTAAGGTCTTAGTTACAGATACGCAGTATTTT. As protein: CASSPRKVLVTDTQYF.